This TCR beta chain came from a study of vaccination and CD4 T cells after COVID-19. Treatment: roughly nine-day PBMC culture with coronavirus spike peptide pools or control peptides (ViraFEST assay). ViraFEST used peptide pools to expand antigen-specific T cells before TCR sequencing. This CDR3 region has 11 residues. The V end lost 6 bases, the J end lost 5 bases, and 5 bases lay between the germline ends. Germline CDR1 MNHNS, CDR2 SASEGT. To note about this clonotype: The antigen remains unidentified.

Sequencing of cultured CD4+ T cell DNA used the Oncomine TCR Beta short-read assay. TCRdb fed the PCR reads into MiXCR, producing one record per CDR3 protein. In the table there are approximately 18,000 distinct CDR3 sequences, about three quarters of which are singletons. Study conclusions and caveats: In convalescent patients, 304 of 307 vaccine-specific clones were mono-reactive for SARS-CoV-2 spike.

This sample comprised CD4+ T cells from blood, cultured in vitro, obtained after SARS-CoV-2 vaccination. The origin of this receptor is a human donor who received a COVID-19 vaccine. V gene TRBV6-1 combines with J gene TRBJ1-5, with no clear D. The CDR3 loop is CASSNDQPQHF. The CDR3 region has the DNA TGTGCCAGCAGCAATGATCAGCCCCAGCATTTT.